Given below is one TCR beta chain in context. Antigen: not known. The sample is drawn from a study of OX40 agonist ivuxolimab in advanced cancers. Broader study findings: There was clonal expansion of CD4+ and CD8+ blood T cells by week 6 at 0.1 to 3.0 mg/kg.

Using immunoSEQ multiplex PCR, the repertoire was profiled, and TCRdb retains in-frame clones only, with some absent. Among under 40,000 clones listed, about 90% were seen once. The germline V and J ends were trimmed by 2 bases and 13 bases, with 9 bases remaining between them. In germline, CDR1 is MNHEY, CDR2 SMNVEV (reference sequence). This CDR3 is 11 amino acids long. This clonotype was obtained from an adult with an advanced solid tumor such as melanoma, head and neck, liver or kidney cancer. This specimen was CD4+ or CD8+ T cells sorted from blood, taken in a trial of the OX40 agonist ivuxolimab. The chain employs TRBV27 and TRBJ2-1; D tentatively fits TRBD1 or TRBD2 (5 bases each). The CDR3 DNA is TGTGCCAGCAGTTTAGGGGGTTCCCAGTTCTTC. Translation gives CASSLGGSQFF.